This T cell receptor beta chain derives from a study of blood T cell repertoires in COVID-19. Germline V gives CDR1 LGHNT, CDR2 FRNRAP. J gave up 10 bases and V 0 bases, and 7 bases lay outside the gene matches. The CDR3 is 14 residues long. The data were produced by immunoSEQ multiplex PCR, yet TCRdb's version contains in-frame clones alone and is incomplete. The sample holds about 200,000 clones, roughly 89% seen once. V and J are TRBV12-5 and TRBJ1-2, with TRBD1 identical over 8 bases. The sequence was collected from a man aged 25-45 years who had recovered from COVID-19. Sequencing input: peripheral blood. The CDR3: CASGLVSSGQVYTF. CDR3 sequence (DNA): TGTGCTAGTGGTTTGGTAAGCTCGGGACAGGTCTACACCTTC.